Below are 11 T cell receptor beta chains sequenced from a single sample in a study of spatial heterogeneity in lung cancer. Described time point: blood at routine non-recurrence follow-up after resection. Using its own MiXCR run on the 5' RACE reads, TCRdb lists one record per CDR3 protein. The sample lists approximately 110,000 distinct CDR3 sequences; about a tenth were seen once. The input for sequencing was PBMCs, taken at follow-up. The receptors were sampled from a female donor with early-stage non-small cell lung cancer.

This clonotype has at least ten counts. The chain joins TRBV6-5 to TRBJ1-5; 8 nucleotides match TRBD1. J lost 1 base, V lost 6 bases, and 8 bases had no gene match. The germline V gene has CDR1 MNHEY and CDR2 SVGAGI. This CDR3 is built from 16 residues. CDR3 DNA: TGTGCCAGCAGATCCGGGACAGGACCAAGCAATCAGCCCCAGCATTTT. It encodes CASRSGTGPSNQPQHF.

This clonotype has a handful of counts. This rearrangement joins TRBV2 to TRBJ1-3; no definite D call. Between the trimmed V and J ends, which lost 4 bases and 0 bases, there was a span of 7 bases. The V gene's germline CDR1 is SNHLY and CDR2 FYNNEI. This CDR3 has 14 amino acids. The chain's CDR3 is CASSAQFSGNTIYF. CDR3 bases: TGTGCCAGCAGTGCTCAGTTCTCTGGAAACACCATATATTTT.

The rearrangement links TRBV5-4 to TRBJ1-1; D is possibly TRBD1 (6 bases). CDR1 and CDR2 from the germline V gene are SGHNT and YYREEE (reference sequence). The CDR3 contains 15 residues. Trimming took off 4 bases at V and 1 base at J, with 14 bases between the two ends. The CDR3 spells CASSPLRDKNTEAFF. CDR3 in DNA: TGTGCCAGCAGCCCACTGCGGGACAAGAACACTGAAGCTTTCTTT.

This clonotype was counted at least ten times. This CDR3 reads CSVEPSTDTQYF. The CDR3 bases are TGCAGCGTTGAACCTAGCACAGATACGCAGTATTTT. The chain has TRBV29-1 and TRBJ2-3, with D hard to call. The CDR3 runs 12 residues. With 2 bases removed from V and 0 bases from J, the gap between germline ends came to 3 bases. Germline V gene sequence: CDR1 SQVTM, CDR2 ANQGSEA.

V and J are TRBV5-6 and TRBJ2-7; 15 bases fit TRBD2. V trimming: 4 bases; J trimming: 0 bases; junction bases outside the gene matches: 8. Germline V CDR1 and CDR2: SGHDT, YYEEEE. The CDR3 runs 18 residues. CDR3 protein: CASSGTSGRSSSSYEQYV. The DNA of the CDR3 is TGTGCCAGCAGCGGGACTAGCGGGAGGTCTTCCAGCTCCTACGAGCAGTACGTC.

The chain carries TRBV5-1 and TRBJ2-5; tentatively, D is TRBD2 (6 bases). The germline V gene encodes CDR1 SGHRS and CDR2 YFSETQ. CDR3 length: 13 residues. The ends were cut back, 4 bases at V and 4 bases at J, with 11 bases in the middle. CDR3 sequence reads: CASSPSGRETQYF. The CDR3 DNA sequence: TGCGCCAGCAGCCCAAGCGGGCGAGAGACCCAGTACTTC.

This clonotype has a handful of counts. The rearrangement links TRBV28 to TRBJ2-5, with D maybe TRBD2 (5 bases). Germline CDR1 MDHEN, CDR2 SYDVKM. Trimming stripped 3 bases from V and 10 bases from J, with 12 bases between. The CDR3 contains 12 residues. CDR3 bases: TGTGCCAGCAGTTTTATCGGGGTGAGCCAGTACTTC. Translated, it gives CASSFIGVSQYF.

This clonotype was seen ten or more times. The chain joins TRBV19 to TRBJ2-7, with D possibly TRBD2 on 6 matching bases. V was pared by 8 bases and J by 3 bases, with 11 bases between. Germline lookup yields CDR1 LNHDA and CDR2 SQIVND (reference sequence). The CDR3 consists of 12 residues. The CDR3 DNA reads TGTGCCAGTCGCGGGACGGTCTACGAGCAGTACTTC. This encodes CASRGTVYEQYF.

The chain carries TRBV27 and TRBJ2-3; D remains unclear. V was clipped by 3 bases and J by 0 bases, with 4 bases between them. Germline CDR1 MNHEY, CDR2 SMNVEV (reference sequence). This CDR3 is built from 13 residues. The CDR3, as DNA: TGTGCCAGCAGTTTTCTTAGCACAGATACGCAGTATTTT. It encodes CASSFLSTDTQYF.

This clonotype has just a few counts. This chain connects TRBV27 to TRBJ2-6; TRBD1 is a possible D gene (6 bases). This CDR3 contains 15 residues. Trimming took 6 bases from V and 2 from J, leaving 11 bases between them. Germline V gives CDR1 MNHEY, CDR2 SMNVEV (reference sequence). This CDR3 reads CASSPGDPGANVLTF. The CDR3 DNA reads TGTGCCAGCAGCCCAGGGGACCCTGGGGCCAACGTCCTGACTTTC. The full variable domain, rest sourced from reference TRBV27 and TRBJ2-6, is EAQVTQNPRYLITVTGKKLTVTCSQNMNHEYMSWYRQDPGLGLRQIYYSMNVEVTDKGDVPEGYKVSRKEKRNFPLILESPSPNQTSLYFCASSPGDPGANVLTFGAGSRLTVL.

This clonotype was observed a handful of times. The chain is built from TRBV28 and TRBJ2-5; D is undetermined. This CDR3 contains 12 residues. Germline V gene sequence: CDR1 MDHEN, CDR2 SYDVKM. V was cut by 6 bases and J by 5 bases, with 10 bases left in between. The CDR3 reads CASRVRDETQYF. DNA for the CDR3: TGTGCCAGCAGAGTTAGGGATGAGACCCAGTACTTC.